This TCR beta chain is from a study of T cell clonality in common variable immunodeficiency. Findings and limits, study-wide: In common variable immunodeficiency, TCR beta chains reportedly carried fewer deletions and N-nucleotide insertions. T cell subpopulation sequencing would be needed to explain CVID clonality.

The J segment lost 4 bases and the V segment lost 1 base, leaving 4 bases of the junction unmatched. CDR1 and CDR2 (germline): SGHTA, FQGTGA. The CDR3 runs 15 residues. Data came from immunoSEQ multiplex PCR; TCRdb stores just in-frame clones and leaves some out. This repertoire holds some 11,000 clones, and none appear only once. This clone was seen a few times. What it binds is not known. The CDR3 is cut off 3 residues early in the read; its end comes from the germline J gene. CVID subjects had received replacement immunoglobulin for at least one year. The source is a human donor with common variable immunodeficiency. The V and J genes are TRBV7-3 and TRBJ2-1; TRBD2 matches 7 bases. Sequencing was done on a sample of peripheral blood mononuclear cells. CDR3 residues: CASSLMASGYNEQFF. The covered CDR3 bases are TGTGCCAGCAGCTTAATGGCTAGCGGTTACAATGAG.